This T cell receptor beta chain was profiled in a study of blood T cell repertoires in COVID-19. TCRdb's copy holds only in-frame clones and misses some; the assay was immunoSEQ multiplex PCR. The table includes fewer than 250,000 clones, about 80% detected once. Between the trimmed V and J ends, which lost 1 base and 9 bases, there was a span of 19 bases. The CDR3 has 16 amino acids. CDR1 and CDR2 (germline): GTSNPN, SVGIG (reference sequence). This clone was seen a handful of times. This chain connects TRBV30 to TRBJ1-6; D perhaps matches TRBD1 (6 bases). The origin of this receptor is a woman between 40 and 50 years old with active or convalescent COVID-19. Specimen: peripheral blood. CDR3 sequence: CAWSAGQRTDRSPLHF. The DNA for the CDR3 is TGTGCCTGGAGTGCGGGACAAAGGACAGATCGTTCACCCCTCCACTTT.